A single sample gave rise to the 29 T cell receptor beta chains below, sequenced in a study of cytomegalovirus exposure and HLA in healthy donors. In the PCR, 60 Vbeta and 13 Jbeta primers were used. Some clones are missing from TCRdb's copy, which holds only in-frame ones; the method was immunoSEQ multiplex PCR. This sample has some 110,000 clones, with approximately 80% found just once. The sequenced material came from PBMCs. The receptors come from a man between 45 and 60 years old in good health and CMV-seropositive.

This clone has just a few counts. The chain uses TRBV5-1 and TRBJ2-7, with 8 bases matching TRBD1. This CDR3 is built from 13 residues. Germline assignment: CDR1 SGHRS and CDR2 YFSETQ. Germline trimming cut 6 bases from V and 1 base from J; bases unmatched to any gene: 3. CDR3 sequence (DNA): TGCGCCAGCACCACAGGGGGATCCTACGAGCAGTACTTC. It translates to CASTTGGSYEQYF.

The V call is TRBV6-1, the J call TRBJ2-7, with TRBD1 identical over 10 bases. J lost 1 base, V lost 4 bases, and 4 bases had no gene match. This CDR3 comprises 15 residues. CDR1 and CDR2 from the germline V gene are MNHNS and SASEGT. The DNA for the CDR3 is TGTGCCAGCAGTGCCCGACAGGGGGCTTCCTACGAGCAGTACTTC. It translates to CASSARQGASYEQYF.

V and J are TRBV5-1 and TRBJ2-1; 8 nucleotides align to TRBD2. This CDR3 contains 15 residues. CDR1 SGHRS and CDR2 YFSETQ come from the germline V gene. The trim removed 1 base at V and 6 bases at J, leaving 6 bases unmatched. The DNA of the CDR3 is TGCGCCAGCAGCTTGCAGAGCGGGAGAGGCAATGAGCAGTTCTTC. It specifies CASSLQSGRGNEQFF.

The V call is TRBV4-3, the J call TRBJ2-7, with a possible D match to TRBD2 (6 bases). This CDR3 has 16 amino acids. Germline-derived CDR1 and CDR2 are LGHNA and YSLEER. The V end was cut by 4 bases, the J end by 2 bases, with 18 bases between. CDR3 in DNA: TGCGCCAGCAGCCTTTATTGGCCGGGACTCGCCTACGAGCAGTACTTC. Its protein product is CASSLYWPGLAYEQYF.

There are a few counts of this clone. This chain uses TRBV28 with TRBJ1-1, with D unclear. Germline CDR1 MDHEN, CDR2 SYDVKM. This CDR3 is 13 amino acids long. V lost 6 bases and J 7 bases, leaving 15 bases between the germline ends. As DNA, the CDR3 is TGTGCCAGCAGGGCCGGCCGGGAAGGTGAAGCTTTCTTT. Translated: CASRAGREGEAFF.

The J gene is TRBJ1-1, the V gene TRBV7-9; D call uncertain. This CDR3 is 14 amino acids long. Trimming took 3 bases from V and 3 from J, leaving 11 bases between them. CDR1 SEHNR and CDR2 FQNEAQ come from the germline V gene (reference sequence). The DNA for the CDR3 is TGTGCCAGCAGCTTTGAGGGCCAGTACACTGAAGCTTTCTTT. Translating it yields CASSFEGQYTEAFF.

CDR3 residues: CASSRRRTGTGATEAFF. In DNA, the CDR3 is TGTGCCAGCAGTCGCCGCCGTACCGGGACAGGGGCTACTGAAGCTTTCTTT. This sequence joins TRBV28 and TRBJ1-1; 10 positions match TRBD1. Germline CDR1 is MDHEN and CDR2 is SYDVKM. Trimming cost V 5 bases and J 5 bases; bases outside gene matches: 14. This CDR3 is 17 amino acids long. Full variable domain (remainder filled in from reference TRBV28 and TRBJ1-1): DVKVTQSSRYLVKRTGEKVFLECVQDMDHENMFWYRQDPGLGLRLIYFSYDVKMKEKGDIPEGYSVSREKKERFSLILESASTNQTSMYLCASSRRRTGTGATEAFFGQGTRLTVV.

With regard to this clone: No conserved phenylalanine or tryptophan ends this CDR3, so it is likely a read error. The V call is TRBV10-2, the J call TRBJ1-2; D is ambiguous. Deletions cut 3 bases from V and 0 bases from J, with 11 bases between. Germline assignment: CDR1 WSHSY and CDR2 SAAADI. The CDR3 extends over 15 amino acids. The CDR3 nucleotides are TGCGCCAGCAGTGACGGCAGTCGGACTAACTATGGCTACACCGTC. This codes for CASSDGSRTNYGYTV.

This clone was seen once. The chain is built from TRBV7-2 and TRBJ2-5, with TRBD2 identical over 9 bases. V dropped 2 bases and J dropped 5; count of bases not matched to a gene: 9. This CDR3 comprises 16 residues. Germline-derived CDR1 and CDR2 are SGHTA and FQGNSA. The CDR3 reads CASSLIASGTGETQYF. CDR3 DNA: TGTGCCAGCAGCTTAATTGCTAGCGGGACTGGGGAGACCCAGTACTTC.

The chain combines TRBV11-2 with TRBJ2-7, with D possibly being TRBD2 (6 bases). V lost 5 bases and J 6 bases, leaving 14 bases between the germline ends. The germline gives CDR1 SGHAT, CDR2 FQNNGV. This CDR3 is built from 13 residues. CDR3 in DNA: TGTGCCAGCAGCCTAAAGATGGGGGGCGAGCAGTACTTC. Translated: CASSLKMGGEQYF.

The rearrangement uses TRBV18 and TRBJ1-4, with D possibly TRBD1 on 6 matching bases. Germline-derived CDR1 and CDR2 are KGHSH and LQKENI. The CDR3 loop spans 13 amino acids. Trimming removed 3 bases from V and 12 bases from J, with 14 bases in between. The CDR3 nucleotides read TGTGCCAGCTCACCCCCAGGGGTTGGGGAACTGTTTTTT. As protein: CASSPPGVGELFF.

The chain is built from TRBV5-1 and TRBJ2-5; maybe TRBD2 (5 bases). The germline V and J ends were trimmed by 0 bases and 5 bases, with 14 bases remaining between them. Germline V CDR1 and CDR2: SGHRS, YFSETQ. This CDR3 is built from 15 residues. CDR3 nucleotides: TGCGCCAGCAGCTTGGCCCCGGGGAGTGGGGAGACCCAGTACTTC. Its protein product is CASSLAPGSGETQYF.

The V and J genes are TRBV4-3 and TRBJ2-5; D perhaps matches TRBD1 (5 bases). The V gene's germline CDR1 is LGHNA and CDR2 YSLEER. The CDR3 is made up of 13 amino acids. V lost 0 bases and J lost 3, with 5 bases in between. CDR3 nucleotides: TGCGCCAGCAGCCAAGACAGGGAAGAGACCCAGTACTTC. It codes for CASSQDREETQYF.

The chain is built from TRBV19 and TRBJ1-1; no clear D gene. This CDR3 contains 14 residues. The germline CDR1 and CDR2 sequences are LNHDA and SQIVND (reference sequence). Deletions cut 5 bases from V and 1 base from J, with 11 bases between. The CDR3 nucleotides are TGTGCCAGTAGTCCACGACTAAAGAACACTGAAGCTTTCTTT. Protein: CASSPRLKNTEAFF.

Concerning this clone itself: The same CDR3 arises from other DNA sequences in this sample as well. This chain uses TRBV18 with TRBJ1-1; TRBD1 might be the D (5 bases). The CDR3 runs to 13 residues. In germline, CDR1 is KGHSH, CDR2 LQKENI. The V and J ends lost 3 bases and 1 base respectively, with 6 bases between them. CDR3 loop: CASSPTANTEAFF. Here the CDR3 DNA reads TGTGCCAGCTCACCGACAGCGAACACTGAAGCTTTCTTT.

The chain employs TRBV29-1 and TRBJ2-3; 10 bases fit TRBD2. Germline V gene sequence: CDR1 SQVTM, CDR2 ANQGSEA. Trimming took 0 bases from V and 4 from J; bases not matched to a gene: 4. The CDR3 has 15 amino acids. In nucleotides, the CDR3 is TGCAGCGTTGAAGAGAGCGGGGGGGCAGCAGATACGCAGTATTTT. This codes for CSVEESGGAADTQYF.

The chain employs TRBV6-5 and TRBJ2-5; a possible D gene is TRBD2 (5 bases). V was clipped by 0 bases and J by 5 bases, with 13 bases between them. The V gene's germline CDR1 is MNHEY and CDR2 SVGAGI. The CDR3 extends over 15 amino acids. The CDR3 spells CASSYSRGSSETQYF. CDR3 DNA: TGTGCCAGCAGTTACTCGAGAGGGAGCTCGGAGACCCAGTACTTC.

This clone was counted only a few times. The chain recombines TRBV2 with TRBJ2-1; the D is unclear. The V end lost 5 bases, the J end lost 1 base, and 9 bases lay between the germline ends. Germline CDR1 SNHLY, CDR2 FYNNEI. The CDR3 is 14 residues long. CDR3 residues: CASSLAVSYNEQFF. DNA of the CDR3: TGTGCCAGCAGTCTGGCGGTGTCCTACAATGAGCAGTTCTTC.

Written as DNA, the CDR3 is TGCGCCAGCAGCTTGGAATCGGGACAGGGGAGCTCACCCCTCCACTTT. Protein: CASSLESGQGSSPLHF. J is TRBJ1-6 and V is TRBV5-1, with 10 bases fitting TRBD1. This CDR3 has 16 amino acids. V lost 0 bases and J lost 10; bases outside the gene matches: 7. The germline V gene has CDR1 SGHRS and CDR2 YFSETQ.

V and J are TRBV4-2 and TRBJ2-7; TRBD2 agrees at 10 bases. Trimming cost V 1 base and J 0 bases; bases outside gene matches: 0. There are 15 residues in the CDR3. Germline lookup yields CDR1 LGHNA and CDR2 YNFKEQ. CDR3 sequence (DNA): TGTGCCAGCAGCCAAGGACTAGCGGGCTCCTACGAGCAGTACTTC. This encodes CASSQGLAGSYEQYF.

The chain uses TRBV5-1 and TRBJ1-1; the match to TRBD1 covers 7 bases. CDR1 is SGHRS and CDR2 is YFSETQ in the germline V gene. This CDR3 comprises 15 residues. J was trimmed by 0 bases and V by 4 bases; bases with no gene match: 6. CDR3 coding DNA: TGCGCCAGCAGCGGCCCGACAGGGTTGAACACTGAAGCTTTCTTT. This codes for CASSGPTGLNTEAFF.

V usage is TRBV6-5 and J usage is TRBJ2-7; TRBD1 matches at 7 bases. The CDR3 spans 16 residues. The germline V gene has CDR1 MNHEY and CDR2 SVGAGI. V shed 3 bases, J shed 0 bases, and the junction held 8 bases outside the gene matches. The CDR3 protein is CASSYTGVVGSYEQYF. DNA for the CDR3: TGTGCCAGCAGTTATACAGGGGTTGTAGGCTCCTACGAGCAGTACTTC.

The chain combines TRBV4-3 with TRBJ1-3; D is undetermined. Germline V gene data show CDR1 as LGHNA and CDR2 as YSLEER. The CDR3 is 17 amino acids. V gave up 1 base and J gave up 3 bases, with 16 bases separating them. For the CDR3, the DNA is TGCGCCAGCAGCCAAGTTTCGGGTCTCGAAGGTGGAAACACCATATATTTT. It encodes CASSQVSGLEGGNTIYF.

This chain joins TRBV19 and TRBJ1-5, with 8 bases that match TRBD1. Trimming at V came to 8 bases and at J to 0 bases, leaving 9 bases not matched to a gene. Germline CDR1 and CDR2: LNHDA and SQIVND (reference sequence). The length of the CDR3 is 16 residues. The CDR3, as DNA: TGTGCCAGTTCGGACAGGGCGGCCTATAGCAATCAGCCCCAGCATTTT. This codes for CASSDRAAYSNQPQHF.

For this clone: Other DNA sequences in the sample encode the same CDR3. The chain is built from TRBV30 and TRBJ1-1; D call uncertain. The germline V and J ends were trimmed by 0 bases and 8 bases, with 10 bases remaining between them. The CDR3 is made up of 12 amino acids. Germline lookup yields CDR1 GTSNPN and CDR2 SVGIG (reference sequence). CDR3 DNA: TGTGCCTGGAGTGTATCTCGGGGAGAAGCTTTCTTT. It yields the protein CAWSVSRGEAFF.

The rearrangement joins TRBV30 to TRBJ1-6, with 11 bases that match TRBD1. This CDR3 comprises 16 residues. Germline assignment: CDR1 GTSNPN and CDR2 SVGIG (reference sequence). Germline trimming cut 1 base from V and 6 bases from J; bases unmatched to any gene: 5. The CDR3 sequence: CAWSAGTGGSNSPLHF. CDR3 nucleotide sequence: TGTGCCTGGAGTGCAGGGACAGGGGGTTCTAATTCACCCCTCCACTTT. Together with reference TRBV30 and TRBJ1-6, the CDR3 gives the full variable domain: SQTIHQWPATLVQPVGSPLSLECTVEGTSNPNLYWYRQAAGRGLQLLFYSVGIGQISSEVPQNLSASRPQDRQFILSSKKLLLSDSGFYLCAWSAGTGGSNSPLHFGNGTRLTVT.

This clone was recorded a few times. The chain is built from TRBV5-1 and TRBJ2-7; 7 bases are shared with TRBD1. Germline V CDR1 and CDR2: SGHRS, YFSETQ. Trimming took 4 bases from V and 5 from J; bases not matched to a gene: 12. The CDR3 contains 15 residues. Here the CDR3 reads CASSPRTDRAHEQYF. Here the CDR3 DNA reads TGCGCCAGCAGCCCCAGGACCGACAGGGCCCACGAGCAGTACTTC.

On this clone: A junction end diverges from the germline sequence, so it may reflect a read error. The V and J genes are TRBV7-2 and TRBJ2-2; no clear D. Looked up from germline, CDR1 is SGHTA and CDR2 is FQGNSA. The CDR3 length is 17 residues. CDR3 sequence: CASSLDIQRWNAGELFF. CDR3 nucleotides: TGTGCCAGCAGCTTAGATATTCAGCGCTGGAACGCCGGGGAGCTGTTTTTT.

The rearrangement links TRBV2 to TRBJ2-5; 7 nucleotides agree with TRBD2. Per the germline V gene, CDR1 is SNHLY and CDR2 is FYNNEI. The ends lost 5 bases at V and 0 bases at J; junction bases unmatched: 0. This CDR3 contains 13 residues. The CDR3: CASSRGDQETQYF. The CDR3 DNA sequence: TGTGCCAGCAGTCGGGGGGACCAAGAGACCCAGTACTTC.